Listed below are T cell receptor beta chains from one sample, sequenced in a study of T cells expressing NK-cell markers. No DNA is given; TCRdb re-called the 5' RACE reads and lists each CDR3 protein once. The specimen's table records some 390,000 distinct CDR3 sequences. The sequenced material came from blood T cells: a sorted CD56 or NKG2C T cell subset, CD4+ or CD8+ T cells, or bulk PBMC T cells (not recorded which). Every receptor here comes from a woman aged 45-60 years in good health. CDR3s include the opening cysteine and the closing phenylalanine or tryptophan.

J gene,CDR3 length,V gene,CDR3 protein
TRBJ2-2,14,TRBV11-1,CASSSQGWSGELFF
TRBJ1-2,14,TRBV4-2,CASSQAVEGYGYTF
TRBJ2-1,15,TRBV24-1,CATSDRGVRNNEQFF
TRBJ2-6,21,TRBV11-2,CASSLDSGFWDRPSGANVLTF
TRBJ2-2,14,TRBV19,CASRQGAYTGELFF
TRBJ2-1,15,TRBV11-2,CASSQPGQGNNEQFF
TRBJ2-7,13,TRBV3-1,CASSQTDSSEQYF
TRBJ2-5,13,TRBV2,CASRGTSEETQYF
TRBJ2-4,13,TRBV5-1,CASSLVRGDIQYF
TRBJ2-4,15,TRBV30,CAWSPRGRTKNIQYF
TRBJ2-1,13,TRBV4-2,CASRQGSINEQFF
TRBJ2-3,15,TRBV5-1,CASTSGLALTDTQYF
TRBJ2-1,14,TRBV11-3,CASSSGVSPNEQFF
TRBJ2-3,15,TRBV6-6,CASSYQQTITDTQYF
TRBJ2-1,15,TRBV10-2,CASSGPSSIYDEQFF
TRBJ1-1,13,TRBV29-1,CSFRQGMNTEAFF
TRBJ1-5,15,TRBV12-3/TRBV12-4,CASSLSGNSNQPQHF
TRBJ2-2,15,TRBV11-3,CASSSHRDNTGELFF
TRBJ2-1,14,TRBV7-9,CASSLLGFADEQFF
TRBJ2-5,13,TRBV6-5,CASSYGEAETQYF
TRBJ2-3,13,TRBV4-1,CASSQASADTQYF
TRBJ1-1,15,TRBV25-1,CASSEPWAENTEAFF
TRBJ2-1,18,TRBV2,CASKLSRLSDSSYNEQFF
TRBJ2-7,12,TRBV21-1,CASSRDPYEQYF